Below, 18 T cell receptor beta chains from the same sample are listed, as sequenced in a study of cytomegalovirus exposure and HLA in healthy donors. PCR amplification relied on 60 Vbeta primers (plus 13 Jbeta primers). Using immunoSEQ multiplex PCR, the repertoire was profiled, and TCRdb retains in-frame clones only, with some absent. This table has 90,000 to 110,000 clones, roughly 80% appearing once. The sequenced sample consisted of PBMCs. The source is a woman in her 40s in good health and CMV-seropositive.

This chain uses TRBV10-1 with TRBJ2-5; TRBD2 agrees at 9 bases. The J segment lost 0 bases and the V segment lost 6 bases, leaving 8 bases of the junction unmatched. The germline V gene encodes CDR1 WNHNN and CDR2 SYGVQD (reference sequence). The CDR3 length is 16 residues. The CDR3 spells CASSERLAEDQETQYF. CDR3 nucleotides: TGCGCCAGCAGCGAACGACTAGCGGAGGACCAAGAGACCCAGTACTTC.

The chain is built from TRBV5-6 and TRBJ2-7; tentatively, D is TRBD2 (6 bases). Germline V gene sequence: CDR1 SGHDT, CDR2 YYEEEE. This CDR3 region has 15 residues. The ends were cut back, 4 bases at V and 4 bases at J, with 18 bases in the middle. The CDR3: CASSRIWGESYEQYF. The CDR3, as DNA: TGTGCCAGCAGCCGTATCTGGGGGGAATCATACGAGCAGTACTTC.

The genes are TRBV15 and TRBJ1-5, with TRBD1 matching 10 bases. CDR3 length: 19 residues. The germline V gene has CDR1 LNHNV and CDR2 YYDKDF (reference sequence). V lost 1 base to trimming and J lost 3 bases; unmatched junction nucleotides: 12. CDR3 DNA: TGTGCCACCAGCAGAGCGATGGAAGAGGGACAGGGGCCCAATCAGCCCCAGCATTTT. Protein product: CATSRAMEEGQGPNQPQHF.

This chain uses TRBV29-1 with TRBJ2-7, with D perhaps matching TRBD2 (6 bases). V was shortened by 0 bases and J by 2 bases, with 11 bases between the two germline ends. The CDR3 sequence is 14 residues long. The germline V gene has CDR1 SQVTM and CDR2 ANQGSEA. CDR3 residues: CSVEDRGDTYEQYF. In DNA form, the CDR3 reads TGCAGCGTTGAAGATCGCGGGGATACCTACGAGCAGTACTTC.

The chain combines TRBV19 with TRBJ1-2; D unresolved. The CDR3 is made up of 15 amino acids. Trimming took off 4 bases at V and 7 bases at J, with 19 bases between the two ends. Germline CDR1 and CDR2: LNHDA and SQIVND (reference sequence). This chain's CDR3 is CASSTVYRPEGGYTF. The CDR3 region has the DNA TGTGCCAGTAGTACAGTTTACCGGCCTGAGGGTGGCTACACCTTC.

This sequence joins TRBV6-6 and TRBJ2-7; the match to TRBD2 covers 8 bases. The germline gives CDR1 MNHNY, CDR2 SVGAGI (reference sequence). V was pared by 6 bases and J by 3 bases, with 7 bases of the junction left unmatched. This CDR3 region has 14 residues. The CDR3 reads CASRASGSYYEQYF. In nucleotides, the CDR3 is TGTGCCAGCAGGGCTAGCGGGTCTTACTACGAGCAGTACTTC.

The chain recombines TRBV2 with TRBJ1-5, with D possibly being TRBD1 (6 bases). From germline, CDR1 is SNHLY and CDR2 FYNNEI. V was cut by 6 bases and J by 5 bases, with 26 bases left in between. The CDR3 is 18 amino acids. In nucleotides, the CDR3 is TGTGCCAGCAGGGAGAAACTCCTCACAAGGGGGAGGGATCAGCCCCAGCATTTT. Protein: CASREKLLTRGRDQPQHF. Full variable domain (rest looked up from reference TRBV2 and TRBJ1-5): EPEVTQTPSHQVTQMGQEVILRCVPISNHLYFYWYRQILGQKVEFLVSFYNNEISEKSEIFDDQFSVERPDGSNFTLKIRSTKLEDSAMYFCASREKLLTRGRDQPQHFGDGTRLSIL.

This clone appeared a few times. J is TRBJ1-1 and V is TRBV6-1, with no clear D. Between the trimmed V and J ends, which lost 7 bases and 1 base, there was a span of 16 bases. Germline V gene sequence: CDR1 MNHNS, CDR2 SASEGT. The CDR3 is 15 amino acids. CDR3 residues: CASTRGPQKNTEAFF. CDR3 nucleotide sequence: TGTGCCAGCACCCGAGGCCCCCAGAAGAACACTGAAGCTTTCTTT.

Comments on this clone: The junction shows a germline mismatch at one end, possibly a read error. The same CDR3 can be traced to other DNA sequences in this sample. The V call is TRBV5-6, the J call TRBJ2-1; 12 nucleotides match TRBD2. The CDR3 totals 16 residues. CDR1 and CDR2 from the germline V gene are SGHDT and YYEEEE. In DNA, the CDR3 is TGTGCCAGCAGCGACATGACTAGCGGGAGAAACAATGAGCAATTCTTC. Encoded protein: CASSDMTSGRNNEQFF.

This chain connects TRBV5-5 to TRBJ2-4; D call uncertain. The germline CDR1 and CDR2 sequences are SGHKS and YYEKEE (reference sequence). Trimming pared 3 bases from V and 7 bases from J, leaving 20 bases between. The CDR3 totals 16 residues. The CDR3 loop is CASSSDWSPLMNIQYF. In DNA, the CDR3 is TGTGCCAGCAGCTCCGACTGGAGTCCCCTGATGAACATTCAGTACTTC.

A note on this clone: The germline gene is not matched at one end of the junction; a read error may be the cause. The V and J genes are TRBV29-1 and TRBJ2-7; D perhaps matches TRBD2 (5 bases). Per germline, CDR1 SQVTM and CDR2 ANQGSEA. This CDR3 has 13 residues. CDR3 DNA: TGCAGCGCTGAAGACGTCCGGGGCTACGAGCAGTACTTC. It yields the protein CSAEDVRGYEQYF.

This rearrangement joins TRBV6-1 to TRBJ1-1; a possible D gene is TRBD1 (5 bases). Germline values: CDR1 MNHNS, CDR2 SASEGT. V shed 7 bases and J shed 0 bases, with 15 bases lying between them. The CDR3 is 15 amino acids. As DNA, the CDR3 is TGTGCCAGCACCCGGGGGGTACTTTTGAACACTGAAGCTTTCTTT. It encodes CASTRGVLLNTEAFF.

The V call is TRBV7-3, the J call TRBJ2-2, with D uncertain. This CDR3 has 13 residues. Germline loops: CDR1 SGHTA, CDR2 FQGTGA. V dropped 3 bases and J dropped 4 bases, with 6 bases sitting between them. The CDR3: CASSFDSTGELFF. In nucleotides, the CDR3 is TGTGCCAGCAGCTTCGACTCCACCGGGGAGCTGTTTTTT.

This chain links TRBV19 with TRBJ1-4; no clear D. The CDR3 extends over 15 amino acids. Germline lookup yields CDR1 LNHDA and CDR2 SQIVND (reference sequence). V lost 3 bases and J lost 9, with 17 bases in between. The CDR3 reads CASSILRSSFKKLFF. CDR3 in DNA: TGTGCCAGTAGTATTTTGCGGAGTTCGTTCAAAAAACTGTTTTTT.

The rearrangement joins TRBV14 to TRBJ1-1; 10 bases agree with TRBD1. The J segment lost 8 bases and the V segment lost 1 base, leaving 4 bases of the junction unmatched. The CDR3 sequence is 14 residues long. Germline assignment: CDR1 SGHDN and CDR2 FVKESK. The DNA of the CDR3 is TGTGCCAGCAGCCAAGGCGGACAGGGGGTGGAAGCTTTCTTT. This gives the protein CASSQGGQGVEAFF.

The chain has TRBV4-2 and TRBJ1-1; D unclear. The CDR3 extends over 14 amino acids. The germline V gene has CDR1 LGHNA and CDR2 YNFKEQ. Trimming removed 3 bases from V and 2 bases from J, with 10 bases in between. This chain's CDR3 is CASSHGDINTEAFF. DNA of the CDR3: TGTGCCAGCAGCCACGGCGACATAAACACTGAAGCTTTCTTT.

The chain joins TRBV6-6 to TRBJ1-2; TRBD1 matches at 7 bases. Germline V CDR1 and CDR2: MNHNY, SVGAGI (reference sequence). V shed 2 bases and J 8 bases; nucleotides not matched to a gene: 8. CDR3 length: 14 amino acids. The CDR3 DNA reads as TGTGCCAGCAGTTACCCCGAGGGGGCTAAGGGCTACACCTTC. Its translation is CASSYPEGAKGYTF.

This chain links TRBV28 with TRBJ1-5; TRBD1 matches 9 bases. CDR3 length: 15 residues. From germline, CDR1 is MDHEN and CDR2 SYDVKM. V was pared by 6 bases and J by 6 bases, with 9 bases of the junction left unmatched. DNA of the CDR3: TGTGCCAGCAGCTGGGGGGACAGGGTTCGTCAGCCCCAGCATTTT. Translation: CASSWGDRVRQPQHF.